This T cell receptor beta chain was documented in a study of shared clonotypes between healthy human individuals. Sequencing was performed with immunoSEQ multiplex PCR; in TCRdb, only in-frame clones are kept and a portion is missing. The data contain 800,000 or so clones, about 96% of them singletons. Details on this clone: The antigen remains unidentified.

Trimming at V came to 5 bases and at J to 1 base, leaving 4 bases not matched to a gene. The length of the CDR3 is 14 residues. Germline values: CDR1 SEHNR, CDR2 FQNEAQ (reference sequence). Naive CD8 cells, CD45RO-negative and positively selected for CCR7, excluded terminally differentiated effector memory CD45RA+ cells. General observations from the study: Memory subsets had estimated richness that was generally smaller than that of naive subsets.

This receptor was identified in a man under 40 in good health. The rearrangement joins TRBV7-9 to TRBJ2-5; 7 nucleotides match TRBD2. Sequencing input: naive CD8+ T cells sorted from blood. The CDR3 DNA sequence: TGTGCCAGCAGCCCAGCGGGACTCCAAGAGACCCAGTACTTC. Encoded protein: CASSPAGLQETQYF.